This T cell receptor beta chain originates from a study of blood T cell repertoires in COVID-19. In the study overall: The origin of the acute and convalescent COVID-19 samples was the United States, Italy and Spain. The cDNA or gDNA used as material had been derived from T cells, B-cell-depleted T cells, or PBMCs.

Only one count was recorded for this clone. In the original analysis: Amplified reference gene primers provided the basis for estimating nucleated cell counts. TCRdb's copy holds only in-frame clones and misses some; the assay was immunoSEQ multiplex PCR. D and trimming were read from the DNA, whereas the V and J calls and clone size are those reported in that table. The profile shows under 300,000 clones, about 80% of them singletons. Germline CDR1 is LNHDA and CDR2 is SQIVND (reference sequence). The CDR3 spans 15 residues. Deletions cut 5 bases from V and 4 bases from J, with 15 bases between. Input material: peripheral blood. The TCR comes from an elderly woman with acute or convalescent COVID-19. The gene calls are TRBV19 and TRBJ1-5; D is ambiguous. The CDR3, as DNA: TGTGCCAGTAGTCCCGGGGAGGGAATGAATCAGCCCCAGCATTTT. Encoded protein: CASSPGEGMNQPQHF.